This T cell receptor beta chain was recorded in a study of shared clonotypes between healthy human individuals. The overall study: The donor pool was made up of a couple of women and three men aged 18 to 49. Study-level results: Around 5% was the fraction of naive CD4 clonotypes found shared across a few donors.

CD8 cells regarded as naive lacked CD45RO, were positively chosen for CCR7, and omitted terminally differentiated effector memory CD45RA+ cells. Concerning this clone itself: Its matching antigen is unknown.

The table came from immunoSEQ multiplex PCR; TCRdb's copy has only in-frame clones and leaves some out. Among hundreds of thousands of clones, 96% were seen once, and the ten largest hold about 0.11%. Germline V lookup: CDR1 MDHEN, CDR2 SYDVKM. This CDR3 has 14 amino acids. Unmatched junction bases numbered 5, after V lost 5 bases and J lost 6 bases. This receptor was taken from a woman aged 25 to 39 in good health. This chain connects TRBV28 to TRBJ1-5, with 9 bases fitting TRBD1. The source material was naive CD8+ T cells sorted from blood. Written as DNA, the CDR3 is TGTGCCAGCAGTCCTGACAGGGGGTTTCAGCCCCAGCATTTT. It encodes CASSPDRGFQPQHF. Combining the CDR3 with reference TRBV28 and TRBJ1-5 gives the whole variable domain DVKVTQSSRYLVKRTGEKVFLECVQDMDHENMFWYRQDPGLGLRLIYFSYDVKMKEKGDIPEGYSVSREKKERFSLILESASTNQTSMYLCASSPDRGFQPQHFGDGTRLSIL.